The 2 T cell receptor beta chains in this list originate from one sample, sequenced in a study of monozygotic twins with inflammatory bowel disease. TCRdb reprocessed the 5' RACE reads, with one entry per CDR3 protein and no DNA. In all, the sample yields about 420,000 distinct CDR3 sequences. The sequenced sample was blood. The source of these receptors is a human donor with ulcerative colitis or Crohn's disease, or a healthy co-twin of an affected twin (not recorded which).

The chain is built from TRBV7-2 and TRBJ2-1; TCRdb picks TRBD1, but there is no DNA to check that call. The CDR3 sequence is 15 residues long. The V gene's germline CDR1 is SGHTA and CDR2 FQGNSA. CDR3 sequence reads: CASTSDRGHYNEQFF.

V and J are TRBV20-1 and TRBJ1-2; TCRdb reports TRBD1, a call that lacks DNA to check it against. This CDR3 has 15 amino acids. The germline V gene has CDR1 DFQATT and CDR2 SNEGSKA (reference sequence). CDR3 loop: CSARDRGGSNYGYTF.